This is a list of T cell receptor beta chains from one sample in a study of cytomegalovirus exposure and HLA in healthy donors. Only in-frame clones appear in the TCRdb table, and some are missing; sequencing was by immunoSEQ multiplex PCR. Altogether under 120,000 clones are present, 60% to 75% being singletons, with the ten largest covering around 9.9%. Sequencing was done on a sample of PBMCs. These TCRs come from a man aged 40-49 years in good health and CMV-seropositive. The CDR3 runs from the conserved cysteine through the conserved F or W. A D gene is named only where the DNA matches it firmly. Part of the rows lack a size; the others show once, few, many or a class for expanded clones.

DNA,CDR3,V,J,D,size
TGTGCCAGCAGTTACGACAGGACGGATCAGCCCCAGCATTTT,CASSYDRTDQPQHF,TRBV6-6,TRBJ1-5,-,-
TGTGCCAGCAGCGGGCAGGAGGATCAGCCCCAGCATTTT,CASSGQEDQPQHF,TRBV7-8,TRBJ1-5,-,-
TGTGCCAGCAGTTACGGGAGGACCAATGAGCAGTTCTTC,CASSYGRTNEQFF,TRBV6-5,TRBJ2-1,-,-
TGTGCCAGCAGTTTCCGGGACAGCTATGGCTACACCTTC,CASSFRDSYGYTF,TRBV28,TRBJ1-2,TRBD1,-
TGTGCCACCAGCTCCATAGGGGTGGCGGGGACCGGGGAGCTGTTTTTT,CATSSIGVAGTGELFF,TRBV15,TRBJ2-2,-,-
TGCAGCGCCCATGTCGGGATCGTGAACACTGAAGCTTTCTTT,CSAHVGIVNTEAFF,TRBV29-1,TRBJ1-1,-,-
TGCGCCAGCAGCCAAGCTACCCGGACTCAGGCCGGGGAGCTGTTTTTT,CASSQATRTQAGELFF,TRBV4-3,TRBJ2-2,-,-
TGTGCCAGCAGCCGACCCGGGGGGAACAATGAGCAGTTCTTC,CASSRPGGNNEQFF,TRBV5-4,TRBJ2-1,TRBD2,-
TGTGCCAGCAGAGACAGCTCTGGGGCCAACGTCCTGACTTTC,CASRDSSGANVLTF,TRBV5-5,TRBJ2-6,-,many
TGTGCCAGCAGGGAAGGGGTGGGAGAGACCCAGTACTTC,CASREGVGETQYF,TRBV5-4,TRBJ2-5,-,-
TGTGCCAGCAGCTTAGGTGGCGGGAGGGCCGTTTATGAGCAGTTCTTC,CASSLGGGRAVYEQFF,TRBV7-2,TRBJ2-1,TRBD2,few
TGTGCCAGCAGTTACTCCTCCGGGACAGGGGATCAGCCCCAGCATTTT,CASSYSSGTGDQPQHF,TRBV6-6,TRBJ1-5,TRBD1,-
TGTGCCTGGAGTCCCACAGGGAATAATAATGGCTACACCTTC,CAWSPTGNNNGYTF,TRBV30,TRBJ1-2,-,-
TGTGCCAGCAGCTCCTGGACTGAAGGCAAGGGGGAGCTGTTTTTT,CASSSWTEGKGELFF,TRBV5-6,TRBJ2-2,-,-
TGTGCCAGCAGTCCCCTCGGGGGGGGGACCAAAAACATTCAGTACTTC,CASSPLGGGTKNIQYF,TRBV27,TRBJ2-4,TRBD2,once
TGTGCCAGCAGCTTCTCGACTAGCGGGAGGGAAAGCTCCTACAATGAGCAGTTCTTC,CASSFSTSGRESSYNEQFF,TRBV7-3,TRBJ2-1,TRBD2,-
TGTGCCAGCAGGGAGATAGCGGGACCGTACGAGCAGTACTTC,CASREIAGPYEQYF,TRBV2,TRBJ2-7,TRBD2,-
TGTGCCAGCAGCCCCTTGATGGAGTCGAACACTGAAGCTTTCTTT,CASSPLMESNTEAFF,TRBV9,TRBJ1-1,-,-
TGTGCCAGTAGTATCTTGCGGGAGTTGGGCAATGAGCAGTTCTTC,CASSILRELGNEQFF,TRBV19,TRBJ2-1,TRBD2,few
TGTGCCAGCAGTGAATTTTTCGGACAGGCTGATGAAAAACTGTTTTTT,CASSEFFGQADEKLFF,TRBV2,TRBJ1-4,TRBD1,-
TGTGCCAGCAGTTACACTGGGGGCGTTGATCAGCCCCAGCATTTT,CASSYTGGVDQPQHF,TRBV6-5,TRBJ1-5,-,-
TGTGCCAGCAGTTACTCGAGGCAGGGGGCCTACGAGCAGTACTTC,CASSYSRQGAYEQYF,TRBV6-5,TRBJ2-7,TRBD1,-
TGTGCCTGGAGCCCCCTCGGACAGGGGATACCGTATAGCAATCAGCCCCAGCATTTT,CAWSPLGQGIPYSNQPQHF,TRBV30,TRBJ1-5,TRBD1,-
TGCAGCGCCTCCAGACAGGGTGGCGACACTGAAGCTTTCTTT,CSASRQGGDTEAFF,TRBV29-1,TRBJ1-1,TRBD1,-
TGTGCCAGCAGTTACGTGCTAACTGAAGCTTTCTTT,CASSYVLTEAFF,TRBV6-6,TRBJ1-1,-,-
TGTGCCAGCAGCTTGGAGACTGCGAACACCGGGGAGCTGTTTTTT,CASSLETANTGELFF,TRBV5-4,TRBJ2-2,-,-
TGCGCCAGCAGCCAACCCGACAGGGTAAGCTCTGAAGCTTTCTTT,CASSQPDRVSSEAFF,TRBV4-1,TRBJ1-1,TRBD1,-
TGTGCCATCAGCGTTGACAGCTCCTACAATGAGCAGTTCTTC,CAISVDSSYNEQFF,TRBV10-3,TRBJ2-1,-,-
TGTGCCAGCAGCTTCACCCTCTCTGGCGGGAGATTGAATGAGCAGTTCTTC,CASSFTLSGGRLNEQFF,TRBV11-2,TRBJ2-1,TRBD2,few
TGTGCCAGCAGGAAGCCAGGGGACTCTGGGGCCAACGTCCTGACTTTC,CASRKPGDSGANVLTF,TRBV11-3,TRBJ2-6,-,-
TGCGCCAGCAGCCGGACAGGGGGCGAGACTGAAGCTTTCTTT,CASSRTGGETEAFF,TRBV5-1,TRBJ1-1,TRBD1,-
TGCGCCAGCAGCCCCCTAAGAAGAGACACTGAAGCTTTCTTT,CASSPLRRDTEAFF,TRBV5-1,TRBJ1-1,-,few
TGTGCCAGCAGCTTTAGTGGACAGGGGTTCAATGAGCAGTTCTTC,CASSFSGQGFNEQFF,TRBV7-3,TRBJ2-1,TRBD1,-
TGTGCCAGCAGTTACTCTGGGGCGCGTAATGAAAAACTGTTTTTT,CASSYSGARNEKLFF,TRBV6-5,TRBJ1-4,-,few
TGTGCCAGTAGTATACAGGGGCAGAGAGGCGCTGAAGCTTTCTTT,CASSIQGQRGAEAFF,TRBV19,TRBJ1-1,-,-
TGCAGCGTTCGGGTCGTCTCCTACAATGAGCAGTTCTTC,CSVRVVSYNEQFF,TRBV29-1,TRBJ2-1,-,few
TGCGCCAGCAGTCGGACAGGGGCGTCCTACGAGCAGTACTTC,CASSRTGASYEQYF,TRBV5-1,TRBJ2-7,TRBD1,-
TGTGCCAGCAGTTTCAGTTCAGGGTCCGAGACCCAGTACTTC,CASSFSSGSETQYF,TRBV27,TRBJ2-5,-,few
TGCGCCAGCAGCCAAGGGCCAGGGGGGTCTAACTATGGCTACACCTTC,CASSQGPGGSNYGYTF,TRBV4-1,TRBJ1-2,TRBD1,-
TGTGCCAGCAGTCGGGTTAGCACAGATACGCAGTATTTT,CASSRVSTDTQYF,TRBV7-9,TRBJ2-3,-,-
TGTGCCAGCAGCTTAAGGCAGGGACTAAGCAATCAGCCCCAGCATTTT,CASSLRQGLSNQPQHF,TRBV7-3,TRBJ1-5,-,-
TGTGCCAGCAGCTTAGAGTTGGGGGCGAGTAGCGAGCAGTTCTTC,CASSLELGASSEQFF,TRBV11-2,TRBJ2-1,-,-
TGTGCCAGCAGCTTAGGGGGCAGAAACTATGGCTACACCTTC,CASSLGGRNYGYTF,TRBV7-9,TRBJ1-2,-,-
TGCGCCAGCAGCCCCGGTTTGCGGCCCTACACAGATACGCAGTATTTT,CASSPGLRPYTDTQYF,TRBV4-1,TRBJ2-3,-,-
TGTGCCAGTTTGTCGCGGGACAACACCGGGGAGCTGTTTTTT,CASLSRDNTGELFF,TRBV19,TRBJ2-2,-,-
TGTGCCAGTTCCTTACAGGGGCCCTATGGCTACACCTTC,CASSLQGPYGYTF,TRBV27,TRBJ1-2,TRBD1,-